One sample yielded the 32 T cell receptor beta chains listed below, sequenced in a study of cytomegalovirus exposure and HLA in healthy donors. A multiplex PCR was run with 60 Vbeta primers and 13 Jbeta primers. Profiled with immunoSEQ multiplex PCR; TCRdb holds only in-frame clones, not every one. The sample consists of approximately 74,000 clones, over 75% of them appearing once. The sample taken for sequencing was PBMCs. These receptors all come from a man aged 35 to 55 in good health and CMV-seronegative.

This clone has a single count. The CDR3 loop reads CASSVRQGAPYEQYF. The CDR3 nucleotides read TGTGCCAGCAGCGTACGACAGGGGGCCCCCTACGAGCAGTACTTC. The V call is TRBV9, the J call TRBJ2-5; 10 bases are a match to TRBD1. The J call is uncertain, as TRBJ2-7 better fits the DNA end. Germline CDR1 and CDR2: SGDLS and YYNGEE. This CDR3 region has 15 residues.

The rearrangement links TRBV20-1 to TRBJ2-7; 8 bases are a match to TRBD1. CDR1 is DFQATT, CDR2 SNEGSKA, per germline (reference sequence). This CDR3 comprises 11 residues. With V trimmed by 7 bases and J by 7 bases, 6 bases remained unmatched. CDR3 in amino acids: CSGRGTGEQYF. For the CDR3, the DNA is TGCAGTGGTCGCGGGACAGGAGAGCAGTACTTC.

This clone was seen only once. The genes are TRBV20-1 and TRBJ2-1; 7 positions match TRBD2. V was pared by 1 base and J by 9 bases, with 0 bases of the junction left unmatched. The CDR3 length is 11 residues. The germline CDR1 and CDR2 sequences are DFQATT and SNEGSKA (reference sequence). The CDR3 loop is CSARGGGEQFF. The CDR3 DNA is TGCAGTGCTAGAGGGGGGGGTGAGCAGTTCTTC.

V and J are TRBV27 and TRBJ1-2, with 7 bases fitting TRBD1. There are 13 residues in the CDR3. Germline V CDR1 and CDR2: MNHEY, SMNVEV (reference sequence). V dropped 6 bases and J dropped 8; count of bases not matched to a gene: 9. This chain's CDR3 is CASSQHRGGGYTF. CDR3 nucleotides: TGTGCCAGCAGCCAGCACAGGGGTGGAGGCTACACCTTC.

The chain uses TRBV28 and TRBJ1-4; possible D gene TRBD1, 6 bases. CDR3 length: 15 amino acids. Per the germline V gene, CDR1 is MDHEN and CDR2 is SYDVKM. V lost 5 bases, J lost 7 bases, and 17 bases lay in between. The CDR3 DNA sequence: TGTGCCAGCAGTCCCGGACAGACCTTAGGTGAAAAACTGTTTTTT. As protein: CASSPGQTLGEKLFF.

The J gene is TRBJ1-2, the V gene TRBV27; D not certain. CDR1 and CDR2 from the germline V gene are MNHEY and SMNVEV (reference sequence). V was shortened by 5 bases and J by 8 bases, with 15 bases between the two germline ends. The CDR3 sequence is 13 residues long. CDR3 residues: CASSTHSGGGYTF. The CDR3 coding sequence is TGTGCCAGCAGTACCCACAGTGGAGGGGGCTACACCTTC.

The chain uses TRBV29-1 and TRBJ2-1; TRBD2 matches 12 bases. The CDR3 is 17 amino acids. With 2 bases clipped from V and 6 bases from J, the junction kept 11 bases outside the gene matches. Germline assignment: CDR1 SQVTM and CDR2 ANQGSEA. CDR3 amino acids: CSVELAGGLNLGNEQFF. The CDR3, as DNA: TGCAGCGTTGAACTAGCGGGAGGGCTCAACCTTGGCAATGAGCAGTTCTTC.

The rearrangement links TRBV6-5 to TRBJ1-1; D perhaps matches TRBD1 (6 bases). The CDR3 runs to 13 residues. Per germline, CDR1 MNHEY and CDR2 SVGAGI. V dropped 10 bases and J dropped 0 bases, with 12 bases sitting between them. The CDR3: CAIQTGLNTEAFF. In nucleotides, the CDR3 is TGTGCCATCCAGACAGGACTGAACACTGAAGCTTTCTTT.

In its sample, this clone was seen a few times. J is TRBJ2-7 and V is TRBV2, with D possibly matching TRBD2 (6 bases). This CDR3 is 12 amino acids long. In germline, CDR1 is SNHLY, CDR2 FYNNEI. V lost 6 bases and J lost 2, with 8 bases in between. The CDR3 sequence: CASRAGPYEQYF. CDR3 coding DNA: TGTGCCAGCAGGGCGGGACCCTACGAGCAGTACTTC.

This clone was seen only a few times. The genes are TRBV2 and TRBJ1-2; weak D call: TRBD1 (6 bases). The germline V and J ends were trimmed by 10 bases and 2 bases, with 17 bases remaining between them. The CDR3 has 14 amino acids. Germline CDR1 is SNHLY and CDR2 is FYNNEI. The DNA of the CDR3 is TGTGCCACCATGGGGTGGGGGCTAAACTATGGCTACACCTTC. This translates into CATMGWGLNYGYTF.

This chain links TRBV4-2 with TRBJ1-4; maybe TRBD1 (6 bases). The V gene lost 2 bases and the J gene lost 7 bases, with 17 bases spanning the gap. CDR1 and CDR2 from the germline V gene are LGHNA and YNFKEQ. This CDR3 is built from 16 residues. The CDR3 nucleotides are TGTGCCAGCAGCCAACTTCTCCAACAGGGTGGTGAAAAACTGTTTTTT. Its protein is CASSQLLQQGGEKLFF.

This clone was seen a few times. The rearrangement links TRBV10-3 to TRBJ1-1, with TRBD1 as a possible D gene (6 bases). V was cut by 9 bases and J by 1 base, with 12 bases left in between. CDR1 and CDR2 from the germline V gene are ENHRY and SYGVKD. The CDR3 is 13 residues long. The CDR3 bases are TGTGCCATTCAGGGGTTCAGGAACACTGAAGCTTTCTTT. Protein sequence: CAIQGFRNTEAFF.

The genes are TRBV6-1 and TRBJ2-7; TRBD2 is a possible D gene (5 bases). The length of the CDR3 is 12 residues. CDR1 and CDR2 from the germline V gene are MNHNS and SASEGT. V lost 7 bases and J 1 base, leaving 8 bases between the germline ends. DNA of the CDR3: TGTGCCAGCACGGACTCATCCTACGAGCAGTACTTC. This codes for CASTDSSYEQYF.

The rearrangement uses TRBV5-6 and TRBJ1-4, with 9 bases matching TRBD1. Losses at the gene ends were 4 bases for V and 13 bases for J; bases not matched to a gene: 11. The CDR3 is made up of 14 amino acids. Germline V lookup: CDR1 SGHDT, CDR2 YYEEEE. CDR3 bases: TGTGCCAGCAGCCAGACCGGGACAGGGTACGGACTGTTTTTT. Amino acid sequence: CASSQTGTGYGLFF.

The V and J genes are TRBV15 and TRBJ2-1; 8 bases agree with TRBD2. The CDR3 runs 15 residues. From germline, CDR1 is LNHNV and CDR2 YYDKDF (reference sequence). V was clipped by 3 bases and J by 3 bases; unmatched bases: 4. The CDR3 sequence: CATSRGREDYNEQFF. Here the CDR3 DNA reads TGTGCCACCAGCAGGGGGCGGGAGGACTACAATGAGCAGTTCTTC.

The chain combines TRBV7-9 with TRBJ2-3; the D gene is possibly TRBD2 (6 bases). Trimming removed 1 base from V and 2 bases from J, with 19 bases in between. The germline V gene has CDR1 SEHNR and CDR2 FQNEAQ (reference sequence). This CDR3 has 18 amino acids. In DNA, the CDR3 is TGTGCCAGCAGCTTAGGAAGTTTCGGGACTCAACTCACAGATACGCAGTATTTT. It specifies CASSLGSFGTQLTDTQYF. Drawing the rest from reference TRBV7-9 and TRBJ2-3, the complete variable domain is DTGVSQNPRHKITKRGQNVTFRCDPISEHNRLYWYRQTLGQGPEFLTYFQNEAQLEKSRLLSDRFSAERPKGSFSTLEIQRTEQGDSAMYLCASSLGSFGTQLTDTQYFGPGTRLTVL.

There are a few counts of this clone. The chain recombines TRBV5-1 with TRBJ1-1; 9 nucleotides align to TRBD1. The germline V gene has CDR1 SGHRS and CDR2 YFSETQ. There are 14 residues in the CDR3. V gave up 3 bases and J gave up 3 bases; unmatched junction bases: 3. The CDR3 protein is CASSSDRGDTEAFF. CDR3 in DNA: TGCGCCAGCAGCTCCGACAGGGGGGACACTGAAGCTTTCTTT.

The chain is built from TRBV6-1 and TRBJ1-6; possibly TRBD1 for D (5 bases). The germline CDR1 and CDR2 sequences are MNHNS and SASEGT. Trimming removed 4 bases at V and 0 bases at J, with 22 bases between. The CDR3 covers 20 residues. The CDR3 bases are TGTGCCAGCAGTGTTTCATTGGACACGGTATCCAGCTCCTATAATTCACCCCTCCACTTT. This codes for CASSVSLDTVSSSYNSPLHF.

The chain recombines TRBV27 with TRBJ1-4; possibly TRBD1 for D (6 bases). CDR1 and CDR2 (germline): MNHEY, SMNVEV (reference sequence). The CDR3 extends over 15 amino acids. Trimming shortened V by 7 bases and J by 0 bases, and 12 bases separated the two germline ends. CDR3 amino acids: CASTAGAATNEKLFF. CDR3 DNA: TGTGCCAGCACAGCAGGGGCTGCAACTAATGAAAAACTGTTTTTT.

This chain uses TRBV7-2 with TRBJ2-5; possibly TRBD2 for D (7 bases). CDR3 size: 13 residues. The ends were cut back, 3 bases at V and 4 bases at J, with 9 bases in the middle. From germline, CDR1 is SGHTA and CDR2 FQGNSA. The CDR3, as DNA: TGTGCCAGCAGCTTTAGGGGGGGAGAGACCCAGTACTTC. Protein: CASSFRGGETQYF.

This clone was seen a handful of times. The V and J genes are TRBV4-1 and TRBJ2-7; D might be TRBD1 (6 bases). CDR3 length: 18 amino acids. The V end lost 2 bases, the J end lost 0 bases, and 20 bases lay between the germline ends. Germline CDR1 is MGHRA and CDR2 is YSYEKL. In DNA form, the CDR3 reads TGCGCCAGCAGCCAACTTGCCCTTATTAGGGGGAGCTCCTACGAGCAGTACTTC. Encoded protein: CASSQLALIRGSSYEQYF.

This chain connects TRBV28 to TRBJ2-7, with a weak D call TRBD1 (5 bases). The CDR3 loop spans 13 amino acids. Trimming stripped 6 bases from V and 2 bases from J, with 11 bases between. Germline CDR1 reads MDHEN; CDR2 reads SYDVKM. CDR3 sequence (DNA): TGTGCCAGCAGAGACAGTGGAGCCTACGAGCAGTACTTC. Translating it yields CASRDSGAYEQYF.

The chain has TRBV5-4 and TRBJ2-3, with D tentatively TRBD2 (5 bases). V gave up 5 bases and J gave up 4 bases, with 11 bases separating them. The germline V gene has CDR1 SGHNT and CDR2 YYREEE (reference sequence). CDR3 size: 13 residues. CDR3 region: CASRPPGSDTQYF. The CDR3, as DNA: TGTGCCAGCAGACCCCCGGGGTCAGATACGCAGTATTTT.

This clone occurred once. The DNA of the CDR3 is TGTGCCAGCTCCGGAAAATCAGGTTCACCCCTCCACTTT. Residues: CASSGKSGSPLHF. The J gene is TRBJ1-6, the V gene TRBV18; D unclear. There are 13 residues in the CDR3. Trimming removed 6 bases from V and 9 bases from J, with 12 bases in between. Germline CDR1 KGHSH, CDR2 LQKENI.

This rearrangement joins TRBV28 to TRBJ2-7; 7 bases match TRBD2. The germline CDR1 and CDR2 sequences are MDHEN and SYDVKM. V lost 0 bases to trimming and J lost 5 bases; unmatched junction nucleotides: 7. The CDR3 runs to 15 residues. The CDR3 DNA is TGTGCCAGCAGTTTATGGGGCGGGGGTGTCGACGAGCAGTACTTC. Its protein is CASSLWGGGVDEQYF.

The table lists this clone with a few counts. The rearrangement uses TRBV2 and TRBJ1-5; 7 nucleotides agree with TRBD1. Germline CDR1 and CDR2: SNHLY and FYNNEI. This CDR3 region has 15 residues. With 5 bases clipped from V and 4 bases from J, the junction kept 8 bases outside the gene matches. CDR3 in DNA: TGTGCCAGCAGTAATAAGACAGGGAGGAATCAGCCCCAGCATTTT. This encodes CASSNKTGRNQPQHF.

The CDR3 bases are TGTGCCAGCAGTCCATCCCCTAACTATGGCTACACCTTC. Translating it yields CASSPSPNYGYTF. The chain couples TRBV6-6 to TRBJ1-2; D remains ambiguous. V gave up 5 bases and J gave up 0 bases, with 7 bases separating them. The CDR3 is 13 amino acids. Germline V gene data show CDR1 as MNHNY and CDR2 as SVGAGI (reference sequence).

The chain recombines TRBV19 with TRBJ1-2; possibly TRBD1 for D (6 bases). Germline CDR1 and CDR2: LNHDA and SQIVND (reference sequence). V was cut by 10 bases and J by 1 base, with 22 bases left in between. The length of the CDR3 is 16 residues. CDR3 protein: CATKGGATRHNYGYTF. The CDR3 coding sequence is TGTGCCACCAAAGGGGGGGCGACACGACATAACTATGGCTACACCTTC.

The V call is TRBV5-1, the J call TRBJ2-1; no definite D call. The CDR3 extends over 11 amino acids. CDR1 and CDR2 from the germline V gene are SGHRS and YFSETQ. The ends were cut back, 7 bases at V and 5 bases at J, with 7 bases in the middle. Written as DNA, the CDR3 is TGCGCCAGCCTACTAAACAATGAGCAGTTCTTC. Translation: CASLLNNEQFF.

The chain carries TRBV19 and TRBJ1-2; D not certain. CDR1 LNHDA and CDR2 SQIVND come from the germline V gene (reference sequence). The ends were cut back, 5 bases at V and 8 bases at J, with 12 bases in the middle. This CDR3 region has 12 residues. The CDR3 here is CASSPATAGYTF. CDR3 DNA sequence: TGTGCCAGTAGTCCTGCAACCGCGGGCTACACCTTC. Full variable domain (outside the CDR3, taken from reference TRBV19 and TRBJ1-2): DGGITQSPKYLFRKEGQNVTLSCEQNLNHDAMYWYRQDPGQGLRLIYYSQIVNDFQKGDIAEGYSVSREKKESFPLTVTSAQKNPTAFYLCASSPATAGYTFGSGTRLTVV.

The rearrangement joins TRBV21-1 to TRBJ2-7; TRBD2 was called by the table and not checked on the DNA. TRBV21-1 is recorded as a pseudogene. The CDR3 is 14 residues long. The CDR3 sequence is CASSTRGGSYEQYF. DNA for the CDR3: TGTGCCAGCAGCACCCGGGGGGGGAGCTACGAGCAGTACTTC.

The rearrangement links TRBV28 to TRBJ1-1; possibly TRBD1 for D (6 bases). The CDR3 is 16 residues long. With 4 bases removed from V and 5 bases from J, the gap between germline ends came to 20 bases. Germline assignment: CDR1 MDHEN and CDR2 SYDVKM. CDR3 DNA sequence: TGTGCCAGCAGTTACGGCGGGGGGCGCGGGGGGACTGAAGCTTTCTTT. Its protein product is CASSYGGGRGGTEAFF.